The T cell receptor beta chain described here comes from a study of blood T cell repertoires in COVID-19. Study context: Material from acute and convalescent COVID-19 was sourced from the United States, Italy and Spain. T cells, B-cell-depleted T cells, or PBMCs provided the cDNA or gDNA that served as material.

Concerning this clone: Sequence at one end of the junction differs from germline and may be a read error.

The CDR3 extends over 15 amino acids. Germline loops: CDR1 MDHEN, CDR2 SYDVKM. Per the study methods: By means of reference gene primer amplification, nucleated cell counts were estimated. The table came from immunoSEQ multiplex PCR; TCRdb's copy has only in-frame clones and leaves some out. D and trimming come from the DNA, and the V and J calls and clone size come from that table. The data hold some 190,000 clones, with 70% to 85% observed a single time. The genes are TRBV28 and TRBJ2-1; D might be TRBD1 (6 bases). This clonotype was obtained from a woman between 50 and 59 years old with acute or convalescent COVID-19. Source material: peripheral blood. The CDR3 spells CASTLQGVSYNEQFF. The DNA of the CDR3 is TGTGCCAGCACTTTACAGGGTGTTTCCTACAATGAGCAGTTCTTC.